These T cell receptor beta chains were read from a single sample in a study of OX40 agonist ivuxolimab in advanced cancers. Profiling relied on immunoSEQ multiplex PCR, and the TCRdb table lists in-frame clones only, not all of them. The data contain about 68,000 clones, roughly 84% of them singletons. The specimen comprised CD4+ or CD8+ T cells sorted from blood, sampled in a trial of the OX40 agonist ivuxolimab. The source of these receptors is an adult with an advanced solid tumor such as melanoma, head and neck, liver or kidney cancer. CDR3s include the opening cysteine and the closing phenylalanine or tryptophan. A D gene is named only where the DNA matches it firmly. Clone size is not always given. Where it is, it says once, few, many or a class for expanded clones.

clone_size	v_call	d_call	j_call	cdr3_nt	cdr3_aa
.	TRBV5-5	.	TRBJ2-2	TGTGCCAGCAGCTTGATCTGGAACGGGGAGCTGTTTTTT	CASSLIWNGELFF
.	TRBV21-1	.	TRBJ2-6	TGTGCCAGCAGCATTCACAGGGGCAGCGGGGCCAACGTCCTGACTTTC	CASSIHRGSGANVLTF
.	TRBV20-1	.	TRBJ2-3	TGCAGTGTTTCGGACGGCTCAACGCAGTATTTT	CSVSDGSTQYF
.	TRBV6-5	TRBD2	TRBJ2-1	TGTGCCAGCAACCCTACTAGCGGACGTTACAATGAGCAGTTCTTC	CASNPTSGRYNEQFF
.	TRBV5-1	TRBD1	TRBJ2-2	TGCGCCAGCAGCATTCCACAGGGGGCGCCCCCCGGGGAGCTGTTTTTT	CASSIPQGAPPGELFF
.	TRBV19	.	TRBJ1-2	TGTGCCAGTACCCTCTCTCCCCGATCTACTGGCTATGGCTACACCTTC	CASTLSPRSTGYGYTF
.	TRBV27	TRBD1	TRBJ1-1	TGTGCCAGCAGGGGACAGGGACGGAACACTGAAGCTTTCTTT	CASRGQGRNTEAFF
many	TRBV6-6	TRBD1	TRBJ2-7	TGTGCCAGCGGGACAGGGCCTTACGAGCAGTACTTC	CASGTGPYEQYF
.	TRBV6-5	TRBD1	TRBJ1-6	TGTGCCAGCAGAAGGACAGGGGAGCTCCTCCACTTT	CASRRTGELLHF
.	TRBV6-1	.	TRBJ2-7	TGTGCCAGTAAATTAAGCTCCTACGAGCAGTACTTC	CASKLSSYEQYF
.	TRBV6-1	TRBD1	TRBJ1-3	TGTGCCAGCATCCAGGGGGCGGGAGGAAACACCATATATTTT	CASIQGAGGNTIYF
.	TRBV7-8	.	TRBJ2-2	TGTGCCAGCAGCTTAGTACAGGGCTTTACCGGGGAGCTGTTTTTT	CASSLVQGFTGELFF
.	TRBV6-6	TRBD1	TRBJ1-4	TGTGCCAGCAGCCACTCGCAGGGGGGTGGTGAAAAACTGTTTTTT	CASSHSQGGGEKLFF
.	TRBV7-9	.	TRBJ2-1	TGTGCCAGCAGCTCCGTAGCGGGGACAGGTGAGCAGTTCTTC	CASSSVAGTGEQFF
.	TRBV7-2	.	TRBJ2-2	TGTGCCAGCAGCTTAGACGAGGCCGGGGAGCTGTTTTTT	CASSLDEAGELFF
.	TRBV28	TRBD2	TRBJ2-1	TGTGCCATCTCCCCTAGGGCGGGGGGGCCCCGCAATGAGCAGTTCTTC	CAISPRAGGPRNEQFF
once	TRBV6-5	TRBD1	TRBJ1-2	TGTGCCAGCAGAACGAACTACAGGGGTGACTATGGCTACACCTTC	CASRTNYRGDYGYTF
.	TRBV5-1	TRBD2	TRBJ2-3	TGCGCCAGCAGCTTGGGACTCGGACTAGCGGGGGCGGGTAGAGCAGATACGCAGTATTTT	CASSLGLGLAGAGRADTQYF
.	TRBV6-1	.	TRBJ2-5	TGTGCCAGCATGGTAAGGGGTAAAGAGACCCAGTACTTC	CASMVRGKETQYF
.	TRBV5-6	.	TRBJ2-1	TGTGCCAGCAGCTTGGGTGCCCCATACCCCAATGAGCAGTTCTTC	CASSLGAPYPNEQFF
once	TRBV18	TRBD1	TRBJ2-1	TGTGCCAGCTCATATAGGACAGGACTCAATGAGCAGTTCTTC	CASSYRTGLNEQFF
medium-sized	TRBV6-1	TRBD1	TRBJ1-2	TGTGCCAGCGGAAGGACAGGGCTCTATGGCTACACCTTC	CASGRTGLYGYTF
once	TRBV21-1	.	TRBJ1-5	TGTGCCAGCAGCAAATGTAACGGCCTCCGCAATCAGCCCCAGCATTTT	CASSKCNGLRNQPQHF
.	TRBV9	TRBD1	TRBJ2-7	TGTGCCAGCAGCGTAGAGACAGGGAAAGCCTACGAGCAGTACTTC	CASSVETGKAYEQYF
.	TRBV28	TRBD1	TRBJ1-3	TGTGCCAGCAGTTCCATTCAGAGGGGGCCGGGAAACACCATATATTTT	CASSSIQRGPGNTIYF
.	TRBV5-6	.	TRBJ2-5	TGTGCCAGCACCCTGGGCTCCCAAGAGACCCAGTACTTC	CASTLGSQETQYF
.	TRBV19	TRBD2	TRBJ2-3	TGTGCCAGTAGACGTACTAGCGGGGGGGCCCAAGATACGCAGTATTTT	CASRRTSGGAQDTQYF
.	TRBV2	.	TRBJ1-3	TGTGCCACCAAGCCAGCCGTCTCTGGAAACACCATATATTTT	CATKPAVSGNTIYF
.	TRBV7-2	.	TRBJ2-7	TGTGCCAGCAGTCAGCTTCCCTATGGCGAGCAGTACTTC	CASSQLPYGEQYF
.	TRBV5-1	TRBD1	TRBJ2-5	TGCGCCAGCAGCTTGGCCGACAGGGAAGAGACCCAGTACTTC	CASSLADREETQYF
.	TRBV28	TRBD2	TRBJ2-1	TGTGCCAGCAGCGGTAGCGGGGCCGCCTACAATGAGCAGTTCTTC	CASSGSGAAYNEQFF
once	TRBV28	.	TRBJ2-3	TGTGCCAGCAGTTTATTAGGGAATTCAGGCACAGATACGCAGTATTTT	CASSLLGNSGTDTQYF
.	TRBV7-9	.	TRBJ1-5	TGTGCCAGCAGCTTAGGACTGCATCAGCCCCAGCATTTT	CASSLGLHQPQHF
.	TRBV7-6	TRBD1	TRBJ2-5	TGTGCCAGCAGCTATGGGACAGGAGGAGAGACCCAGTACTTC	CASSYGTGGETQYF
.	TRBV11-2	TRBD2	TRBJ2-1	TGTGCCAGCAGCTCTAGCGGGGGCTCCTACAATGAGCAGTTCTTC	CASSSSGGSYNEQFF
.	TRBV19	TRBD2	TRBJ2-1	TGTGCCAGTAATGTGGCTAGCGGGGTCGATGAGCAGTTCTTC	CASNVASGVDEQFF
few	TRBV20-1	.	TRBJ1-1	TGCAGTGCCACCGACACACGAGAAGCTTTCTTT	CSATDTREAFF
few	TRBV7-9	TRBD1	TRBJ2-7	TGTGCCAGCACCGCCGGGACAGGCTCCTACGAGCAGTACTTC	CASTAGTGSYEQYF
few	TRBV29-1	.	TRBJ1-5	TGCAGCGCGCAACGGGGGGGTGATCAGCCCCAGCATTTT	CSAQRGGDQPQHF
.	TRBV11-1	.	TRBJ1-2	TGTGCCAGCAGCTACCGGACAGCGGACTATGGCTACACCTTC	CASSYRTADYGYTF
.	TRBV5-6	.	TRBJ2-7	TGTGCCAGCAGCTTTTGGGGGCGCTTCAACGAGCAGTACTTC	CASSFWGRFNEQYF
once	TRBV5-1	TRBD2	TRBJ2-5	TGCGCCAGCAGCCGCCTAGCGGGGGTGGAAGAGACCCAGTACTTC	CASSRLAGVEETQYF
.	TRBV2	TRBD1	TRBJ1-1	TGTGCCAGCACCAAAGGGGGCTTTGACACTGAAGCTTTCTTT	CASTKGGFDTEAFF
.	TRBV5-1	.	TRBJ2-2	TGCGCCAGCAGCAGCAGGGTATCCGGGGAGCTGTTTTTT	CASSSRVSGELFF
.	TRBV7-6	.	TRBJ2-3	TGTGCCAGCAGCTTAAGGGGGGACAGTACAGATACGCAGTATTTT	CASSLRGDSTDTQYF
.	TRBV18	.	TRBJ1-2	TGTGCCAGCTCAAAGTCTACCACAGGGCGGGGTAGCAGCTATGGCTACACCTTC	CASSKSTTGRGSSYGYTF
.	TRBV19	TRBD1	TRBJ2-5	TGTGCCAGTAGGCCACAGGGGGCGGGGGAGACCCAGTACTTC	CASRPQGAGETQYF
.	TRBV19	TRBD2	TRBJ2-3	TGTGCCAGTAGATCGACTAGCGGGGGGCGAGATACGCAGTATTTT	CASRSTSGGRDTQYF
.	TRBV6-5	.	TRBJ2-5	TGTGCCAGCAGTTACCTCCCGGGCAGGGAAGAGACCCAGTACTTC	CASSYLPGREETQYF
.	TRBV2	.	TRBJ1-4	TGTGCCACAAACGGGGGACCTAATGAAAAACTGTTTTTT	CATNGGPNEKLFF
.	TRBV29-1	TRBD2	TRBJ2-5	TGCAGCCTTAGCGGGGGGGCCAGTTCGGAGACCCAGTACTTC	CSLSGGASSETQYF
.	TRBV10-3	.	TRBJ2-5	TGTGCCATCAGTGACGGGGGTCAGGTGGAGACCCAGTACTTC	CAISDGGQVETQYF